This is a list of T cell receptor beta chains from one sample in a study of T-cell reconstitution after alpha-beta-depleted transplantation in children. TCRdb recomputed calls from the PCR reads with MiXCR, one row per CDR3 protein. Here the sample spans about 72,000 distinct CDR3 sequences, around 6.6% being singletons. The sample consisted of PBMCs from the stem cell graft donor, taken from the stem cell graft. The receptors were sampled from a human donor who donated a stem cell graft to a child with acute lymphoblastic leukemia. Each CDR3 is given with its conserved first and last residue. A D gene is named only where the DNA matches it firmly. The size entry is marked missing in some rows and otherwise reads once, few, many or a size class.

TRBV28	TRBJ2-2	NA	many	TGTGCCAGCAGTACCCACGGGGGGCCGGCGGGGGAGCTGTTTTTT	CASSTHGGPAGELFF
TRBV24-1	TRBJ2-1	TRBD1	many	TGTGCCACCAGTGGGCGGGACAGGGGGTACAATGAGCAGTTCTTC	CATSGRDRGYNEQFF
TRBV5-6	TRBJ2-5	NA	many	TGTGCCAGCAGGACTAGTGAAGAGACCCAGTACTTC	CASRTSEETQYF
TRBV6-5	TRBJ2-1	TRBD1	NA	TGTGCCAGCAGCTACTCGGGACAGGAGTTCTTC	CASSYSGQEFF
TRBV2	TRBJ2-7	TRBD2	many	TGTGCCAGCAGTGAAGCGCGGGGGGAGCAGGCGGAAAGGTACTTC	CASSEARGEQAERYF
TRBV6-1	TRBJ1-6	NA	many	TGTGCCAGCATCGGAAACTCCTATAATTCACCCCTCCACTTT	CASIGNSYNSPLHF
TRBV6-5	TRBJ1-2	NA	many	TGTGCCAGCTGGGATGAGGTGGACTATGGCTACACCTTC	CASWDEVDYGYTF
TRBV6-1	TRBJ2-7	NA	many	TGTGCCAGCAGTGAAAACAGAGATTTGTACTTC	CASSENRDLYF
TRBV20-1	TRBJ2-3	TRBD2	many	TGCAGTGCTAGTCCCCGTTGGAGCGGGAGGGCCTATGTAGATACGCAGTATTTT	CSASPRWSGRAYVDTQYF
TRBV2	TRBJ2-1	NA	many	TGTGCCAGCAGTGAGTGGGTGGTGGACAGCGATGAGCAGTTCTTC	CASSEWVVDSDEQFF
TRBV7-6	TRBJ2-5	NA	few	TGTGCCAGCAGCCCACTCCTACTAGGAGAGACCCAGTACTTC	CASSPLLLGETQYF
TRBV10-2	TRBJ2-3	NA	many	TGCGCCAGCAGTGAGAGGGGAGTTGGCACAGATACGCAGTATTTT	CASSERGVGTDTQYF
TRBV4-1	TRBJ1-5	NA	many	TGCGCCAGCAGCCACAGACAGGGCAATCAGCCCCAGCATTTT	CASSHRQGNQPQHF
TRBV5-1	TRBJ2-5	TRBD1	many	TGCGCCAGCAGCGAGGGACAGCGGGAGACCCAGTACTTC	CASSEGQRETQYF
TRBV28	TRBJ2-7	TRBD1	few	TGTGCCAGCAGGAACAGGGGTTATGCCTACGAGCAGTACTTC	CASRNRGYAYEQYF
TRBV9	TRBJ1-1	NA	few	TGTGCCAGCAGCGTAGACGTACGACTGAACACTGAAGCTTTCTTT	CASSVDVRLNTEAFF
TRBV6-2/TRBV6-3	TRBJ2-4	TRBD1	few	TGTGCCAGCAGTTCCCCCGGGACAGGGGTTTCGAGCATTCAGTACTTC	CASSSPGTGVSSIQYF
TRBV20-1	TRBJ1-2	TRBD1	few	TGCAGTGCTAGAGCTTTAAGGCAGGGGGGCGACTATGGCTACACCTTC	CSARALRQGGDYGYTF
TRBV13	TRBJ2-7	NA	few	TGTGCCAGCAGACTGACCGGGACCCGCGACGAGCAGTACTTC	CASRLTGTRDEQYF
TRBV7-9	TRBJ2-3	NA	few	TGTGCCAGCAGCCCATTCAGGGGCAGCACAGATACGCAGTATTTT	CASSPFRGSTDTQYF
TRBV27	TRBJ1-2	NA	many	TGTGCCACCTCAAGGGCGGGAAACTATGGCTACACCTTC	CATSRAGNYGYTF
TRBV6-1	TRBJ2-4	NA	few	TGTGCCAGCAACCTAGGCGGAGGGTCTTCAAACATTCAGTACTTC	CASNLGGGSSNIQYF
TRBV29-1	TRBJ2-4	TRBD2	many	TGCAGCGTCCCCGGGGGGGGAACCATTCAGTACTTC	CSVPGGGTIQYF
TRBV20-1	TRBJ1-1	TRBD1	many	TGCAGTGCTAAAACAGGGGACACTGAAGCTTTCTTT	CSAKTGDTEAFF
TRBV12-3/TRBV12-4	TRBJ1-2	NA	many	TGTGCCAGCAGTGAACAGGTGATTTATGGCTACACCTTC	CASSEQVIYGYTF
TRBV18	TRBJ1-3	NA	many	TGTGCCAGCACGAAGCGGGACTCTGGAAACACCATATATTTT	CASTKRDSGNTIYF
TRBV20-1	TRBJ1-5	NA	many	TGCAGTGCTAGAGATCTACAGGGAGATAATCAGCCCCAGCATTTT	CSARDLQGDNQPQHF
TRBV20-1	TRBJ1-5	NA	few	TGCAGTGCTAGCCAGGGAAGCAATCAGCCCCAGCATTTT	CSASQGSNQPQHF
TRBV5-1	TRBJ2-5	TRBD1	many	TGCGCCAGCAGCTCCATGTATAACCCGGGACAGGAGTACCAAGAGACCCAGTACTTC	CASSSMYNPGQEYQETQYF
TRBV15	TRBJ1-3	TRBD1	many	TGTGCCACCAGCAGAGAGGACAGGACTGGAAACACCATATATTTT	CATSREDRTGNTIYF
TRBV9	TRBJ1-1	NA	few	TGTGCCAGCAGCGTAGAAGGGAGAGACACTGAAGCTTTCTTT	CASSVEGRDTEAFF
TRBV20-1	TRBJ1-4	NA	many	TGCAGTGCTAGAGATCCAGGGAATGAAAAACTGTTTTTT	CSARDPGNEKLFF
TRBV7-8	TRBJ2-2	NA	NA	TGTGCCAGCAGCTTAACAACAGAGAACACCGGGGAGCTGTTTTTT	CASSLTTENTGELFF
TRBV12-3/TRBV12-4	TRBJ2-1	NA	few	TGTGCCAGCAGGGTTCATGACAATGAGCAGTTCTTC	CASRVHDNEQFF
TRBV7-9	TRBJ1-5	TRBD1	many	TGTGCCAGCAGCTTTGAAGGGGGCAGGGAGCCCCAGCATTTT	CASSFEGGREPQHF
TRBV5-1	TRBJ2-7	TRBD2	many	TGCGCCAGCAAAGGGGGACTAGCGGGATCCTACGAGCAGTACTTC	CASKGGLAGSYEQYF
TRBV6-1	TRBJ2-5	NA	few	TGTGCCAGCAGACTGACCGTGTCCGGCCAGTACTTC	CASRLTVSGQYF
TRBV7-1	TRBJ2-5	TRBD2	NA	TGTGCCAGCAGCTCGGGACTAGCGGGGGGAACCGAGACCCAGTACTTC	CASSSGLAGGTETQYF
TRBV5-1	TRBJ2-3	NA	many	TGCGCCAGCAGCTTGAAGGGTCCTAGCACAGATACGCAGTATTTT	CASSLKGPSTDTQYF
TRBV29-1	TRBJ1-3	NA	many	TGCAGCGTTGGGGGTGGAAACACCATATATTTT	CSVGGGNTIYF
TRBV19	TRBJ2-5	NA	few	TGTGCCAGTAGTGGCGGAAGGACCCAGTACTTC	CASSGGRTQYF
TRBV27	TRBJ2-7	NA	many	TGTGCCAGCAGCCCATCTAGGAGCTACGAGCAGTACTTC	CASSPSRSYEQYF
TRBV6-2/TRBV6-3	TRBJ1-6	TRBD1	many	TGTGCCAGCAGACGCGGACAGGCCCGGGACAATTCACCCCTCCACTTT	CASRRGQARDNSPLHF
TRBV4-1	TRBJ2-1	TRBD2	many	TGCGCCAGCAGCCAACCCGGACTAGCGGGATACAATGAGCAGTTCTTC	CASSQPGLAGYNEQFF
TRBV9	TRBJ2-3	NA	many	TGTGCCAGCAGCGGACGGGCAGATACGCAGTATTTT	CASSGRADTQYF
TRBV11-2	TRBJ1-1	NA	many	TGTGCCAGCAGCCACGATAGGGCAGGGTTTTTTGAAGCTTTCTTT	CASSHDRAGFFEAFF
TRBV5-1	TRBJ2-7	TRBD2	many	TGCGCCAGCAGCCCGGGGACTAGCGGGAGGGCCATCTACGAGCAGTACTTC	CASSPGTSGRAIYEQYF